The 28 T cell receptor beta chains presented below share a single source sample, sequenced in a study of cytomegalovirus exposure and HLA in healthy donors. The primer mix had 60 Vbeta and 13 Jbeta primers. The table came from immunoSEQ multiplex PCR; TCRdb's copy has only in-frame clones and leaves some out. The sample holds more than 95,000 clones, 65% to 85% seen once. Sequencing used PBMCs. The receptors shown here come from a man aged 45 to 65 in good health and CMV-seropositive.

This chain joins TRBV7-2 and TRBJ2-7, with 8 bases lining up with TRBD2. CDR1 SGHTA and CDR2 FQGNSA come from the germline V gene. The length of the CDR3 is 13 residues. The V and J ends lost 4 bases and 6 bases, in that order; junction bases with no gene match: 5. CDR3 in amino acids: CASSSHGGGEQYF. Here the CDR3 DNA reads TGTGCCAGCAGCTCCCACGGGGGGGGCGAGCAGTACTTC.

This sequence joins TRBV10-3 and TRBJ1-5, with a tentative D call TRBD1 (6 bases). Germline loops: CDR1 ENHRY, CDR2 SYGVKD. Trimming took 10 bases from V and 1 from J, leaving 11 bases between them. The CDR3 has 13 residues. The CDR3: CANATGSNQPQHF. For the CDR3, the DNA is TGTGCCAACGCTACAGGGAGCAATCAGCCCCAGCATTTT.

This clone was seen more than once but under ten times. The chain links TRBV30 to TRBJ2-1; no clear D gene. The CDR3 is 14 residues long. CDR1 GTSNPN and CDR2 SVGIG come from the germline V gene (reference sequence). V lost 4 bases and J lost 4, with 14 bases in between. The chain's CDR3 is CAWKSWQEYNEQFF. The DNA of the CDR3 is TGTGCCTGGAAATCTTGGCAGGAATACAATGAGCAGTTCTTC.

This clone was seen only a few times. The chain's CDR3 is CSVRGGEPGLARGAQYF. DNA of the CDR3: TGCAGCGTCCGGGGGGGGGAACCGGGACTAGCGCGGGGTGCGCAGTATTTT. The chain links TRBV29-1 to TRBJ2-3; 10 bases are shared with TRBD2. Germline V gene lookup returns CDR1 SQVTM and CDR2 ANQGSEA. The V gene end was trimmed by 6 bases and the J gene end by 10 bases; junction bases not matched to a gene: 22. The CDR3 has 17 amino acids.

V gene TRBV19 combines with J gene TRBJ2-2; TRBD1 might be the D (6 bases). Germline CDR1 and CDR2: LNHDA and SQIVND (reference sequence). Deletions cut 6 bases from V and 6 bases from J, with 17 bases between. The CDR3 totals 15 residues. CDR3 sequence reads: CASRSMGAEAGELFF. The CDR3 DNA reads TGTGCCAGTAGGTCCATGGGGGCGGAGGCCGGGGAGCTGTTTTTT.

The chain links TRBV28 to TRBJ2-5, with D possibly TRBD2 on 7 matching bases. The CDR3 runs 16 residues. Germline CDR1 MDHEN, CDR2 SYDVKM. V was clipped by 2 bases and J by 5 bases, with 18 bases between them. Written as DNA, the CDR3 is TGTGCCAGCAGTTTAGCGGGGGCCTCGGGGTATGAGACCCAGTACTTC. This codes for CASSLAGASGYETQYF.

The chain couples TRBV28 to TRBJ2-2; 10 nucleotides align to TRBD2. Germline values: CDR1 MDHEN, CDR2 SYDVKM. The CDR3 is 18 residues long. J was trimmed by 1 base and V by 7 bases; bases with no gene match: 12. The CDR3 coding sequence is TGTGCCAGCACTACGGTGGTGTTAGCGGGAGGGAACACCGGGGAGCTGTTTTTT. Its protein product is CASTTVVLAGGNTGELFF. Full variable domain (rest looked up from reference TRBV28 and TRBJ2-2): DVKVTQSSRYLVKRTGEKVFLECVQDMDHENMFWYRQDPGLGLRLIYFSYDVKMKEKGDIPEGYSVSREKKERFSLILESASTNQTSMYLCASTTVVLAGGNTGELFFGEGSRLTVL.

This chain uses TRBV28 with TRBJ1-5, with a possible D match to TRBD1 (5 bases). The CDR3 length is 14 residues. The V and J ends lost 7 bases and 1 base respectively, with 11 bases between them. In germline, CDR1 is MDHEN, CDR2 SYDVKM. The CDR3, as DNA: TGTGCCAGCACCGTGGACATAAGCAATCAGCCCCAGCATTTT. Protein sequence: CASTVDISNQPQHF.

The gene calls are TRBV7-2 and TRBJ2-2; D is uncertain. Germline values: CDR1 SGHTA, CDR2 FQGNSA. Between the trimmed V and J ends, which lost 3 bases and 6 bases, there was a span of 8 bases. This CDR3 has 13 residues. CDR3 loop: CASSFTLAGELFF. For the CDR3, the DNA is TGTGCCAGCAGCTTCACTCTGGCCGGGGAGCTGTTTTTT.

This chain's CDR3 is CAISGGDRQETQYF. In DNA form, the CDR3 reads TGTGCCATCAGTGGGGGGGACCGACAAGAGACCCAGTACTTC. The chain employs TRBV10-3 and TRBJ2-5; the D gene is possibly TRBD2 (6 bases). V lost 4 bases and J lost 2, with 11 bases in between. Germline V lookup: CDR1 ENHRY, CDR2 SYGVKD. The CDR3 covers 14 residues.

V and J are TRBV6-6 and TRBJ2-3; TRBD2 matches 9 bases. In germline, CDR1 is MNHNY, CDR2 SVGAGI (reference sequence). V trimming: 5 bases; J trimming: 2 bases; junction bases outside the gene matches: 5. The CDR3 consists of 15 residues. CDR3 nucleotides: TGTGCCAGCAGTCAGACTAGCGGACTCACAGATACGCAGTATTTT. It specifies CASSQTSGLTDTQYF.

This clone was observed a few times. V usage is TRBV19 and J usage is TRBJ1-2; tentatively, D is TRBD1 (6 bases). Trimming took 6 bases from V and 4 from J, leaving 15 bases between them. The CDR3 contains 14 residues. Germline-derived CDR1 and CDR2 are LNHDA and SQIVND (reference sequence). Here the CDR3 reads CASSLPAGAYGYTF. For the CDR3, the DNA is TGTGCCAGTAGCCTGCCGGCAGGGGCCTATGGCTACACCTTC.

This rearrangement joins TRBV2 to TRBJ1-1; maybe TRBD1 (5 bases). Trimming took off 10 bases at V and 5 bases at J, with 14 bases between the two ends. Germline V gene data show CDR1 as SNHLY and CDR2 as FYNNEI. The CDR3 is made up of 12 amino acids. The CDR3, as DNA: TGTGCCACCTCCTGGGGGGAGACTGAAGCTTTCTTT. It translates to CATSWGETEAFF. Together with reference TRBV2 and TRBJ1-1, the CDR3 gives the full variable domain: EPEVTQTPSHQVTQMGQEVILRCVPISNHLYFYWYRQILGQKVEFLVSFYNNEISEKSEIFDDQFSVERPDGSNFTLKIRSTKLEDSAMYFCATSWGETEAFFGQGTRLTVV.

The J gene is TRBJ2-5, the V gene TRBV30; 12 bases line up with TRBD2. The germline V gene encodes CDR1 GTSNPN and CDR2 SVGIG (reference sequence). V trimming: 0 bases; J trimming: 6 bases; junction bases outside the gene matches: 11. The CDR3 totals 17 residues. This CDR3 is CAWSVIGRLAGAKTQYF. The CDR3 DNA reads TGTGCCTGGAGTGTGATAGGGAGACTAGCGGGAGCGAAGACCCAGTACTTC.

The rearrangement uses TRBV11-2 and TRBJ2-1, with D possibly TRBD1 on 5 matching bases. Trimming stripped 2 bases from V and 9 bases from J, with 17 bases between. Germline CDR1 is SGHAT and CDR2 is FQNNGV. CDR3 length equals 15 residues. This CDR3 is CASSLKTAGFGEQFF. CDR3 coding DNA: TGTGCCAGCAGCTTAAAAACAGCAGGGTTCGGTGAGCAGTTCTTC.

This chain links TRBV5-1 with TRBJ2-3, with 11 positions matching TRBD2. The germline gives CDR1 SGHRS, CDR2 YFSETQ. The V and J ends lost 0 bases and 1 base, in that order; junction bases with no gene match: 7. The CDR3 has 18 residues. The CDR3 region has the DNA TGCGCCAGCAGCTTGGGGCTAGCGGGAGGTACGGGCACAGATACGCAGTATTTT. It is translated as CASSLGLAGGTGTDTQYF.

The V call is TRBV5-1, the J call TRBJ2-7, with 8 bases that match TRBD2. From germline, CDR1 is SGHRS and CDR2 YFSETQ. The CDR3 sequence is 17 residues long. J gave up 2 bases and V 5 bases, and 15 bases lay outside the gene matches. The CDR3 sequence is CASSPGRARSGAYEQYF. The DNA for the CDR3 is TGCGCCAGCAGTCCCGGGAGGGCACGAAGCGGCGCCTACGAGCAGTACTTC.

The V call is TRBV2, the J call TRBJ2-5, with D hard to call. TRBJ2-7 explains the end of the DNA better; the J call may be wrong. This CDR3 is 14 amino acids long. Germline V gene data show CDR1 as SNHLY and CDR2 as FYNNEI. The CDR3 reads CASSEPRVPYEQYF. CDR3 bases: TGTGCCAGCAGTGAACCCCGAGTCCCCTACGAGCAGTACTTC.

J is TRBJ2-1 and V is TRBV27, with TRBD2 matching 10 bases. V lost 5 bases, J lost 7 bases, and 8 bases stayed unmatched. CDR1 is MNHEY and CDR2 is SMNVEV in the germline V gene (reference sequence). The CDR3 spans 15 residues. In DNA, the CDR3 is TGTGCCAGCAGTGTCCGGACTAGCGGCCCTAATGAGCAGTTCTTC. Its protein is CASSVRTSGPNEQFF.

The chain carries TRBV10-3 and TRBJ2-3; 13 bases align to TRBD2. Germline V gives CDR1 ENHRY, CDR2 SYGVKD. The CDR3 extends over 16 amino acids. J lost 7 bases, V lost 3 bases, and 7 bases had no gene match. The CDR3, as DNA: TGTGCCATCAGTGACCGGACTAGCGGGAGTTTGTATACGCAGTATTTT. It yields the protein CAISDRTSGSLYTQYF.

The rearrangement joins TRBV5-4 to TRBJ2-5; a weak D match, TRBD1 (6 bases). Trimming removed 0 bases at V and 2 bases at J, with 17 bases between. Germline-derived CDR1 and CDR2 are SGHNT and YYREEE (reference sequence). The CDR3 contains 17 residues. The CDR3 region is CASSLGQGRRGQETQYF. CDR3 DNA: TGTGCCAGCAGCTTGGGCCAGGGGCGGCGAGGGCAAGAGACCCAGTACTTC.

The chain is built from TRBV29-1 and TRBJ2-1; D call uncertain. CDR1 is SQVTM and CDR2 is ANQGSEA in the germline V gene. The CDR3 extends over 10 amino acids. Trimming shortened V by 3 bases and J by 9 bases, and 6 bases separated the two germline ends. CDR3 nucleotide sequence: TGCAGCGTTGAGAGTGGTGAGCAGTTCTTC. As protein: CSVESGEQFF.

The rearrangement links TRBV10-3 to TRBJ2-7; TRBD1 agrees at 7 bases. The ends lost 8 bases at V and 3 bases at J; junction bases unmatched: 7. Germline CDR1 and CDR2: ENHRY and SYGVKD. This CDR3 has 13 residues. The CDR3 reads CAISYRGDYEQYF. The CDR3 nucleotides are TGTGCCATCTCGTACAGGGGAGACTACGAGCAGTACTTC.

The CDR3 DNA sequence: TGTGCCAGCTCATTTAATCCCTACAATGAGCAGTTCTTC. Residues: CASSFNPYNEQFF. V usage is TRBV18 and J usage is TRBJ2-1; D not certain. The CDR3 has 13 residues. The V end lost 5 bases, the J end lost 2 bases, and 7 bases lay between the germline ends. Germline CDR1 is KGHSH and CDR2 is LQKENI.

The chain recombines TRBV2 with TRBJ2-6, with D possibly TRBD1 on 5 matching bases. Trimming stripped 6 bases from V and 0 bases from J, with 15 bases between. The CDR3 spans 17 residues. Germline CDR1 and CDR2: SNHLY and FYNNEI. CDR3 in amino acids: CASSQGHSASGANVLTF. The DNA for the CDR3 is TGTGCCAGCAGCCAAGGACACAGCGCCTCTGGGGCCAACGTCCTGACTTTC.

As regards this clone: An end of the junction does not agree with germline; a read error may underlie this. The rearrangement joins TRBV7-9 to TRBJ1-1; TRBD1 agrees at 7 bases. Germline-derived CDR1 and CDR2 are SEHNR and FQNEAQ (reference sequence). The length of the CDR3 is 16 residues. CDR3 region: CSSSLMGQPMNTEAFF. In DNA, the CDR3 is TGTTCCAGCAGCTTAATGGGACAGCCGATGAACACTGAAGCTTTCTTT.

V usage is TRBV27 and J usage is TRBJ1-4, with 9 bases fitting TRBD1. V lost 6 bases to trimming and J lost 8 bases; unmatched junction nucleotides: 13. The CDR3 contains 16 residues. Per the germline V gene, CDR1 is MNHEY and CDR2 is SMNVEV (reference sequence). The CDR3, as DNA: TGTGCCAGCAGGAGTTTACCGGGACAGGGAGGAGAAAAACTGTTTTTT. Translating gives CASRSLPGQGGEKLFF.

The chain recombines TRBV7-8 with TRBJ2-7; 7 bases agree with TRBD1. Germline CDR1 reads SGHVS; CDR2 reads FQNEAQ. There are 14 residues in the CDR3. V shed 3 bases, J shed 3 bases, and the junction held 5 bases outside the gene matches. CDR3 sequence: CASSFLGDSYEQYF. In DNA, the CDR3 is TGTGCCAGCAGCTTCCTCGGGGACAGCTACGAGCAGTACTTC. The whole variable domain, filled in from reference TRBV7-8 and TRBJ2-7, reads GAGVSQSPRYKVAKRGQDVALRCDPISGHVSLFWYQQALGQGPEFLTYFQNEAQLDKSGLPSDRFFAERPEGSVSTLKIQRTQQEDSAVYLCASSFLGDSYEQYFGPGTRLTVT.